This T cell receptor (beta chain) was identified during a study of breast tumors, draining lymph nodes, adjacent tissues. Study-wide results and caveats: Luminal-like breast cancer showed significantly greater tumor-nontumor repertoire similarity than basal-like breast cancer did. The lymph node origin of tumor T cells was framed as consistent with a hypothesis, not demonstrated. Most tumor T cells seemingly derive from lymph node, then expand in tumor. Tumor repertoires ranked between lymph nodes and nontumor tissue in diversity, with V and J gene preferences.

TCRdb re-derived calls from the multiplex PCR reads in MiXCR, one entry per CDR3 protein. The sample records approximately 63,000 distinct CDR3 sequences, approximately 54% being singletons. On this clonotype itself: Its antigen is still unknown.

CDR1 and CDR2 from the germline V gene are SNHLY and FYNNEI. The CDR3 is 15 amino acids. The junction had 11 bases not matched to a gene; V was cut back by 6 bases and J by 5 bases. This clonotype originated in a female donor with breast cancer. Some clones in this sample may be carry-over from other donors' samples. The sequenced material came from breast tumor tissue. The chain couples TRBV2 to TRBJ2-7; 9 bases line up with TRBD1. The CDR3 DNA reads TGTGCCAGCAGATCGACAGGGGGAGGGCCCCACGAGCAGTACTTC. Encoded protein: CASRSTGGGPHEQYF.